This T cell receptor (beta chain) emerged from a study of blood T cell repertoires in COVID-19. On the study more broadly: Specimens from acute and convalescent COVID-19 originated in the United States, Italy and Spain. T cells, B-cell-depleted T cells, or PBMCs supplied cDNA or gDNA.

Per the original methods: It was from reference gene primer amplification that nucleated cell counts were estimated. Data came from immunoSEQ multiplex PCR; TCRdb stores just in-frame clones and leaves some out. V, J and clone size are those of that table, while D and trimming were read from the DNA. The data show 120,000 to 150,000 clones, around 80% seen once. The CDR3 consists of 15 residues. Germline loops: CDR1 SEHNR, CDR2 FQNEAQ (reference sequence). The V and J ends lost 8 bases and 6 bases respectively, with 17 bases between them. The source material was peripheral blood. This clonotype originated in a human donor in a cohort sampled during active COVID-19. The chain is built from TRBV7-9 and TRBJ1-6; D remains ambiguous. The CDR3 reads CASDDTSTPNSPLHF. The CDR3 region has the DNA TGTGCCAGCGATGACACCTCCACGCCTAATTCACCCCTCCACTTT. The entire variable domain, with the rest obtained from reference TRBV7-9 and TRBJ1-6, is as follows: DTGVSQNPRHKITKRGQNVTFRCDPISEHNRLYWYRQTLGQGPEFLTYFQNEAQLEKSRLLSDRFSAERPKGSFSTLEIQRTEQGDSAMYLCASDDTSTPNSPLHFGNGTRLTVT.